This paragraph covers one T cell receptor beta chain sequence. Antigen: not known. The sample belongs to a study of Tregs in tolerant kidney transplant recipients. This CDR3 comprises 12 residues. With 8 bases removed from V and 5 bases from J, the gap between germline ends came to 15 bases. From germline, CDR1 is GTSNPN and CDR2 SVGIG (reference sequence). Some clones are missing from TCRdb's copy, which holds only in-frame ones; the method was immunoSEQ multiplex PCR. The table includes 110,000 or so clones, roughly 92% detected once. Overall study findings and caveats: The small number of patients limits these findings pending further validation. This study did not directly address biological reproducibility.

Unstimulated regulatory T cells (CD4+CD25+CD127-), CD4+CD25- non-regulatory cells, CD4 and CD8 cells were FACS-sorted from thawed PBMCs. The sample taken for sequencing was CD4+ T cells from blood. This clonotype was obtained from a human donor in good health. J is TRBJ1-2 and V is TRBV30; a weak D match, TRBD1 (5 bases). CDR3 coding DNA: TGTGCCACGGGGCCACTTTCTTATGGCTACACCTTC. It is translated as CATGPLSYGYTF.